This T cell receptor (beta chain) was sequenced during a study of T cell changes during pregnancy in multiple sclerosis (dated by TCRdb to about 2019). Study-wide context: The study looked at changes in the T cell repertoire across pregnancy in women with multiple sclerosis.

According to the germline V gene, CDR1 reads MDHEN and CDR2 reads SYDVKM. Trimming leaves V shorter by 6 bases and J shorter by 8 bases, with the junction holding 11 bases beyond the gene matches. Including cysteine and phenylalanine, the CDR3 has 14 amino acids. Only the CDR3 portion is preserved as DNA: 42 bases, with reading frame beginning at the first base. Library prep was done by the immunoSEQ multiplex PCR assay. In TCRdb, the immuneACCESS table is reduced to in-frame sequences with V and J assigned. These tables do not hold every clone; where another copy was compared, an unresolved V gene accounts for under half, and the others remain unexplained. The sample includes roughly 110,000 clones, with about nine tenths observed a single time. The top ten clonotypes cover approximately 1.6% of the sample. As for this clone: Its antigen remains unidentified. No qualities accompany the bases; no much larger clone lies one base away.

Recombination linked TRBV28 to TRBJ1-2, with 8 bases aligning to TRBD1. The sample consisted of peripheral blood, taken after pregnancy. This TCR derives from a female donor with multiple sclerosis, enrolled in a pregnancy study. The CDR3 reads as follows: CASRLSGQGHGYTF. The nucleotide sequence reads TGTGCCAGCAGACTCTCTGGACAGGGTCACGGCTACACCTTC.